This T cell receptor beta chain comes out of a study of blood T cell repertoires in COVID-19. Looking at the study overall: Sources were T cells, B-cell-depleted T cells, or PBMCs; the material itself was cDNA or gDNA.

As handled by the study authors: It was from reference gene primer amplification that nucleated cell counts were estimated. Assay used: immunoSEQ multiplex PCR; TCRdb lists only in-frame clones, some missing. V, J and clone size derive from that table, while D and trimming were established from the DNA sequence. The table has approximately 68,000 clones, roughly 82% seen once. The sequenced sample consisted of peripheral blood. The TCR sequence derives from an elderly man with active COVID-19.

The chain's CDR3 is CASSDPSGVGGYTF. The CDR3 nucleotides are TGTGCCAGCAGTGACCCCTCGGGGGTTGGTGGCTACACCTTC. The chain uses TRBV25-1 and TRBJ1-2; a possible D gene is TRBD1 (5 bases). This CDR3 is 14 amino acids long. The ends were cut back, 3 bases at V and 7 bases at J, with 15 bases in the middle. Germline CDR1 MGHDK, CDR2 SYGVNS.